Listed below are T cell receptor beta chains from one sample, sequenced in a study of monozygotic twins with inflammatory bowel disease. With the 5' RACE reads reprocessed, TCRdb shows one record per CDR3 protein and no DNA. This sample lists more than 300,000 distinct CDR3 sequences; its ten largest clones have 2% to 3%. The sample was blood. All receptors derive from a human donor with ulcerative colitis or Crohn's disease, or a healthy co-twin of an affected twin (not recorded which). CDR3s include the opening cysteine and the closing phenylalanine or tryptophan. The order of the fields is V gene, J gene, CDR3 protein.

TRBV28	TRBJ1-4	CASSLGASRAKLFF
TRBV5-1	TRBJ2-5	CASSSTMTGGETQYF
TRBV9	TRBJ1-2	CASSVAGEGYGYTF
TRBV5-6	TRBJ2-3	CASSPGTATLLVTDTQYF
TRBV5-1	TRBJ1-2	CASSSGGRVNGYTF
TRBV29-1	TRBJ2-3	CSAPGQYTDTQYF
TRBV5-5	TRBJ2-2	CASRREMNTGELFF
TRBV10-3	TRBJ2-5	CAIRGTGSKETQYF
TRBV5-5	TRBJ1-6	CASSSYRHRSPLHF
TRBV5-1	TRBJ2-1	CASSGAGGLNNEQFF
TRBV29-1	TRBJ1-2	CSVLTIEGQEKYGYTF
TRBV7-2	TRBJ2-5	CASSLSPQMETQYF
TRBV5-1	TRBJ2-2	CASSLASLAVNTGELFF
TRBV6-2/TRBV6-3	TRBJ1-5	CASRPDSDVRLGNQPQHF
TRBV9	TRBJ2-3	CASSVQRWGSDTQYF
TRBV27	TRBJ1-5	CASRAGVGNQPQHF
TRBV7-2	TRBJ2-6	CASSLAGTGGLSGANVLTF
TRBV29-1	TRBJ2-7	CSARGTSGGPKDEQYF
TRBV9	TRBJ1-2	CASSPRGNSYGYTF
TRBV12-3/TRBV12-4	TRBJ2-1	CASSLASGSGGPRNEQFF
TRBV7-3	TRBJ2-6	CASRRPGQGALGANVLTF
TRBV11-2	TRBJ2-7	CASSLGASQGSYEQYF
TRBV4-1	TRBJ2-7	CASSQDRGRGGNEQYF
TRBV6-2/TRBV6-3	TRBJ1-4	CASTQTGREKLFF
TRBV12-3/TRBV12-4	TRBJ1-1	CASSLQRNTEAFF
TRBV6-1	TRBJ2-3	CASSPGLAWRLGADTQYF
TRBV12-3/TRBV12-4	TRBJ2-1	CASSSSAQAGGRNEQFF
TRBV5-6	TRBJ2-3	CASSSLVVRLDTQYF
TRBV20-1	TRBJ2-2	CSARVSGTGELFF
TRBV4-2	TRBJ2-3	CASSRLTSGAYVDTDTQYF
TRBV27	TRBJ1-6	CASKQGQGRSMGSPLHF
TRBV11-3	TRBJ2-3	CASSSGDRGSTDTQYF
TRBV3-1	TRBJ1-2	CASSQEAFITVYGYTF
TRBV19	TRBJ2-1	CATTGFPLTSGGPSGYNEQFF
TRBV7-3	TRBJ2-3	CASSPGLPMDTQYF
TRBV28	TRBJ2-1	CASSLGTRGFF
TRBV12-3/TRBV12-4	TRBJ2-3	CASSFPPDGAGGSTDTQYF
TRBV10-3	TRBJ2-2	CAIRETGKGELFF
TRBV6-1	TRBJ1-1	CASSTRARGTEAFF
TRBV7-8	TRBJ2-5	CASSWVSSGGAGETQYF